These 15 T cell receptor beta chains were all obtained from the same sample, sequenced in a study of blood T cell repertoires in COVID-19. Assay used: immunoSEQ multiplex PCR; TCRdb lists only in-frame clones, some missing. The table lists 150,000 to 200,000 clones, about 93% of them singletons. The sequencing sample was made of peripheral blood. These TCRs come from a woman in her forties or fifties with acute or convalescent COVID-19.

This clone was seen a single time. CDR3 DNA: TGTGCCTGGGCGGGACTAGCGGGAGGGGAGCAGTTCTTC. Its protein is CAWAGLAGGEQFF. The rearrangement uses TRBV30 and TRBJ2-1; 16 nucleotides line up with TRBD2. Looked up from germline, CDR1 is GTSNPN and CDR2 is SVGIG (reference sequence). With 5 bases clipped from V and 10 bases from J, the junction kept 2 bases outside the gene matches. The CDR3 spans 13 residues. Together with reference TRBV30 and TRBJ2-1, the CDR3 gives the full variable domain: SQTIHQWPATLVQPVGSPLSLECTVEGTSNPNLYWYRQAAGRGLQLLFYSVGIGQISSEVPQNLSASRPQDRQFILSSKKLLLSDSGFYLCAWAGLAGGEQFFGPGTRLTVL.

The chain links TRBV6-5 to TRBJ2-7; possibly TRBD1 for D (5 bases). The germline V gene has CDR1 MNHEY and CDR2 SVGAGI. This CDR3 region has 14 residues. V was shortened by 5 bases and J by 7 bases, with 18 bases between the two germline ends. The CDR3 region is CASSLTRAAGEQYF. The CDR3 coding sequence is TGTGCCAGCAGTCTTACTCGGGCCGCAGGGGAGCAGTACTTC.

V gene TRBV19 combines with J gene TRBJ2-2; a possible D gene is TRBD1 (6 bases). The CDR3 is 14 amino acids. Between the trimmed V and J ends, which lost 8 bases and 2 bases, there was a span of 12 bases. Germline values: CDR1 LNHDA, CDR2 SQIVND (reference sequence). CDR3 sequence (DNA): TGTGCCAGTCGAGACAGGTATAACACCGGGGAGCTGTTTTTT. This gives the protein CASRDRYNTGELFF.

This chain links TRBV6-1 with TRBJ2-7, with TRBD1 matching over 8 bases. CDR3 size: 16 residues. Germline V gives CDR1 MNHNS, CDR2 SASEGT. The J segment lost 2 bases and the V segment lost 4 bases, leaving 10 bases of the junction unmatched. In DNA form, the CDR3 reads TGTGCCAGCAGTGTCCAATGGGGGGACAGGCCCTACGAGCAGTACTTC. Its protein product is CASSVQWGDRPYEQYF.

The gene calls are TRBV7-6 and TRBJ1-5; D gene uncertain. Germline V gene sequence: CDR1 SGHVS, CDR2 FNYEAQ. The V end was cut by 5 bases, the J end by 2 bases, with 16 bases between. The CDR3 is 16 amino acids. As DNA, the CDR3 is TGTGCCAGCAGCGACTACGCGGGGAGAGGCAATCAGCCCCAGCATTTT. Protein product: CASSDYAGRGNQPQHF.

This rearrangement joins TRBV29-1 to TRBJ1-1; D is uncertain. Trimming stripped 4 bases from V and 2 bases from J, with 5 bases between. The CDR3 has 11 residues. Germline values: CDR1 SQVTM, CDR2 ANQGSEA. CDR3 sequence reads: CSVVGNTEAFF. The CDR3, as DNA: TGCAGCGTTGTGGGCAACACTGAAGCTTTCTTT.

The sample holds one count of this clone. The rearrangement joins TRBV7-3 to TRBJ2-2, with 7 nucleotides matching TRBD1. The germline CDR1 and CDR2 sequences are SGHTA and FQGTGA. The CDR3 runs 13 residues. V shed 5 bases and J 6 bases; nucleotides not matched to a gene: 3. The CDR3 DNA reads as TGTGCCAGCAGCCTGACAGGGCCCGGGGAGCTGTTTTTT. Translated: CASSLTGPGELFF. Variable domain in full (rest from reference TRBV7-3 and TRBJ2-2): GAGVSQTPSNKVTEKGKYVELRCDPISGHTALYWYRQSLGQGPEFLIYFQGTGAADDSGLPNDRFFAVRPEGSVSTLKIQRTERGDSAVYLCASSLTGPGELFFGEGSRLTVL.

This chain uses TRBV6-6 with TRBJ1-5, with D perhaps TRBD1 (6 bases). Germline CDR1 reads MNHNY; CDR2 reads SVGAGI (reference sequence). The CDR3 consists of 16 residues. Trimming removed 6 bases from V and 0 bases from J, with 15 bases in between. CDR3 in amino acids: CASRSPGADSNQPQHF. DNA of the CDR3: TGTGCCAGCAGGTCCCCAGGGGCCGATAGCAATCAGCCCCAGCATTTT.

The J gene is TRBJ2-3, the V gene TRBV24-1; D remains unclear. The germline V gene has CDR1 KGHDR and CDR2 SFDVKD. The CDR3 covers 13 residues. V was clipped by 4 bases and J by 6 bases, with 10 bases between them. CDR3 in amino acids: CATSDPLGDTQYF. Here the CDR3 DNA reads TGTGCCACCAGTGACCCACTCGGGGATACGCAGTATTTT.

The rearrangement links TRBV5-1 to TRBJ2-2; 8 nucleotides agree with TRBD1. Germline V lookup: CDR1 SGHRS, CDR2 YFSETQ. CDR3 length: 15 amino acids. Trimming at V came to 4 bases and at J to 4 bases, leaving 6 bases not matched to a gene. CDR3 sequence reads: CASSIGQGLTGELFF. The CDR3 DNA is TGCGCCAGCAGCATAGGACAGGGCCTCACCGGGGAGCTGTTTTTT.

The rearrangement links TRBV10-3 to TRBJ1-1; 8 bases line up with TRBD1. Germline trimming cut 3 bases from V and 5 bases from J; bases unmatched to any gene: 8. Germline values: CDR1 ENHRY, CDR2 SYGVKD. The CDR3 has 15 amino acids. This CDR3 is CAISENAGGGTEAFF. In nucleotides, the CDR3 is TGTGCCATCAGTGAAAACGCAGGGGGCGGGACTGAAGCTTTCTTT.

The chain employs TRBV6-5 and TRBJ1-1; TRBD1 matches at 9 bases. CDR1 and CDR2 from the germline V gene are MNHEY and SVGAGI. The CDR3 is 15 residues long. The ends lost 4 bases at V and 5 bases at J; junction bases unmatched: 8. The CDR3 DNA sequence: TGTGCCAGCAGTTTCCGGGACAGGGTTTATACTGAAGCTTTCTTT. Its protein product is CASSFRDRVYTEAFF.

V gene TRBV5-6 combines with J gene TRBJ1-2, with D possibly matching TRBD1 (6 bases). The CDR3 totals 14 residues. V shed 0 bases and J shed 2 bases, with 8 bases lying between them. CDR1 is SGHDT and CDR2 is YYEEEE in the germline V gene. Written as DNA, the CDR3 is TGTGCCAGCAGCTTGGGTGACAGGAACTATGGCTACACCTTC. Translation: CASSLGDRNYGYTF.

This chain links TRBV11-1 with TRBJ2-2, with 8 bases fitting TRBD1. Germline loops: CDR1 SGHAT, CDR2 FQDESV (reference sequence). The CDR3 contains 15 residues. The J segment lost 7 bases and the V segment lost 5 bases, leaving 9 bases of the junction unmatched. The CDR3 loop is CASSPRDRRIGELFF. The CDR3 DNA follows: TGTGCCAGCAGCCCCCGGGACAGGCGCATCGGGGAGCTGTTTTTT.

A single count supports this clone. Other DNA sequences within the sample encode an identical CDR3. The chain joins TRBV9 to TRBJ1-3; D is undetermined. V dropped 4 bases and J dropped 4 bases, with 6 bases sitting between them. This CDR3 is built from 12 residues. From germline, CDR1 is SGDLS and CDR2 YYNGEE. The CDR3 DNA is TGTGCCAGCAGCCCGAGAGGAAACACCATATATTTT. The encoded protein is CASSPRGNTIYF.